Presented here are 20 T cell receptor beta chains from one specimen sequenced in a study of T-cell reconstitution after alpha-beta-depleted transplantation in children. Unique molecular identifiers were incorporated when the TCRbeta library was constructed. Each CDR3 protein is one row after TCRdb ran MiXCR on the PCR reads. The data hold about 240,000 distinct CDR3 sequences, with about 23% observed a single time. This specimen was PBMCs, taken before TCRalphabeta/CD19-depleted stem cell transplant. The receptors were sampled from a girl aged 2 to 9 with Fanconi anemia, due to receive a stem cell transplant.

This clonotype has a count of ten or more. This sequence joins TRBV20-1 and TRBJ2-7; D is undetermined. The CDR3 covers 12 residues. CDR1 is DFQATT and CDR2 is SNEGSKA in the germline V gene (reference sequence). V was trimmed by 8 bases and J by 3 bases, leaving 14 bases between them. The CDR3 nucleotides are TGCAGTAGCGCCGGTCCTTTCTACGAGCAGTACTTC. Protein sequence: CSSAGPFYEQYF.

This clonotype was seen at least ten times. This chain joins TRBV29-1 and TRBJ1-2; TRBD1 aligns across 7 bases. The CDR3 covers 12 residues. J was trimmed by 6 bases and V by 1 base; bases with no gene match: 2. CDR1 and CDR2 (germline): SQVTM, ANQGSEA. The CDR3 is CSVEGGGDGYTF. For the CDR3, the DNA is TGCAGCGTTGAAGGAGGGGGCGATGGCTACACCTTC. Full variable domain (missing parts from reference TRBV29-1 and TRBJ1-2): SAVISQKPSRDICQRGTSLTIQCQVDSQVTMMFWYRQQPGQSLTLIATANQGSEATYESGFVIDKFPISRPNLTFSTLTVSNMSPEDSSIYLCSVEGGGDGYTFGSGTRLTVV.

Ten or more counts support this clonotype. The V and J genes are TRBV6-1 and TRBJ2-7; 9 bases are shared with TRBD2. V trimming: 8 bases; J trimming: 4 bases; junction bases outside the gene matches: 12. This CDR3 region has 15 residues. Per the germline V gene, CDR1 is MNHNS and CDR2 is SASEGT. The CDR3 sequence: CASGPIAGVSYEQYF. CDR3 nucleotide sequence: TGTGCCAGCGGCCCTATAGCGGGAGTTTCGTACGAGCAGTACTTC.

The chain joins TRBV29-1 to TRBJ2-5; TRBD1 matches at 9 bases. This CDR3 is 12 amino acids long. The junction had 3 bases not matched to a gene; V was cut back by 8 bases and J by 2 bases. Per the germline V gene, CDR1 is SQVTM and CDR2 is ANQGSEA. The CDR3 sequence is CSSGQGQETQYF. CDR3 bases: TGCAGCTCAGGACAGGGGCAAGAGACCCAGTACTTC.

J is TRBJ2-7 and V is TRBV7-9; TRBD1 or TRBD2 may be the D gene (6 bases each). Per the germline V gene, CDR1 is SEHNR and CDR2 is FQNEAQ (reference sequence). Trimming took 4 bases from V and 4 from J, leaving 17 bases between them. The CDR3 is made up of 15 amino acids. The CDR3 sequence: CASSSRTGGFYEQYF. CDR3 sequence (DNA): TGTGCCAGCAGCTCCCGGACCGGGGGCTTTTACGAGCAGTACTTC.

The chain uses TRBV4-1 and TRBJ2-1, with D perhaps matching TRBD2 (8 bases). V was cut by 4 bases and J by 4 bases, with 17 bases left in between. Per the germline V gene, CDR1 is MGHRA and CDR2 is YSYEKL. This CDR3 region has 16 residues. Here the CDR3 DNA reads TGCGCCAGCAGCCGCGAGGGGGCGGGGGGATACAATGAGCAGTTCTTC. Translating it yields CASSREGAGGYNEQFF.

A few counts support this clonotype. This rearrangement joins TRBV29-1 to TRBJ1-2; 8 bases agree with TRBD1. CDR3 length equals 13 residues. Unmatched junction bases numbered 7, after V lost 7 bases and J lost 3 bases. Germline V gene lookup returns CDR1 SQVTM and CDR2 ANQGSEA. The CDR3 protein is CSARQGMDYGYTF. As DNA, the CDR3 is TGCAGCGCCCGACAGGGGATGGACTATGGCTACACCTTC.

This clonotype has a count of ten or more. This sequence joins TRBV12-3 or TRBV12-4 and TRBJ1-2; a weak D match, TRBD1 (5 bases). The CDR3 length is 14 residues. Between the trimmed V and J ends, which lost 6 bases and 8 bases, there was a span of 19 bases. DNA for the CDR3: TGTGCCAGCAGATCTTCGGGGCAGTTTAGCGGCTACACCTTC. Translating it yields CASRSSGQFSGYTF.

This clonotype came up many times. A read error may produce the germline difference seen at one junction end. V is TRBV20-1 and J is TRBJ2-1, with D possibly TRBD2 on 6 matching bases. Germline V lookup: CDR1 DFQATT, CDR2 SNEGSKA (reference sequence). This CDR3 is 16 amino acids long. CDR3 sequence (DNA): TGCAGTGTTAGAACTATAGGGGCGGGACCCTACAATGAGCAGTTCTTC. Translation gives CSVRTIGAGPYNEQFF.

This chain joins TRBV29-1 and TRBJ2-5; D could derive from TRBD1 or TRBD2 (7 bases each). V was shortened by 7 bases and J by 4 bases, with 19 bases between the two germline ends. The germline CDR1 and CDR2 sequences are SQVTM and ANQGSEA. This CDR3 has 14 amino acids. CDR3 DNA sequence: TGCAGCGCTCTTCGACAGGGAGGGAGAGAGACCCAGTACTTC. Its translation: CSALRQGGRETQYF.

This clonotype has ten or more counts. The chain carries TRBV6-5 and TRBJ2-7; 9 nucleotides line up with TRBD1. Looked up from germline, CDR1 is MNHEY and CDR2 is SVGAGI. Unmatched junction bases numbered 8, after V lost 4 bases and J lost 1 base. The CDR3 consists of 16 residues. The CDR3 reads CASSFSDRGESYEQYF. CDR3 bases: TGTGCCAGCAGTTTTTCTGACAGGGGGGAATCCTACGAGCAGTACTTC.

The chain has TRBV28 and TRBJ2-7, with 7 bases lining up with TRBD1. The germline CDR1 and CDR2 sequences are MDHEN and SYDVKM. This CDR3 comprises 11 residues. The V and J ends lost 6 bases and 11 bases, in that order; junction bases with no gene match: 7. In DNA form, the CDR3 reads TGTGCCAGCAGCCAGCCCGGACAGGAGTACTTC. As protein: CASSQPGQEYF.

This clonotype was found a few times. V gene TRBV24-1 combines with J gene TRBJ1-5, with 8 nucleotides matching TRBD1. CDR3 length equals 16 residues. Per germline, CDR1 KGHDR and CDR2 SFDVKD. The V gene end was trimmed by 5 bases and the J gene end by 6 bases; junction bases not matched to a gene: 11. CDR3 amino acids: CATSGRTGTIIQPQHF. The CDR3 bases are TGTGCCACCAGTGGCAGGACAGGGACTATCATTCAGCCCCAGCATTTT.

The CDR3 loop is CSVDQNNEQFF. In DNA form, the CDR3 reads TGCAGCGTTGATCAGAACAATGAGCAGTTCTTC. The rearrangement joins TRBV29-1 to TRBJ2-1; D gene ambiguous. V lost 3 bases, J lost 5 bases, and 5 bases lay in between. CDR1 is SQVTM, CDR2 ANQGSEA, per germline. CDR3 length equals 11 residues.

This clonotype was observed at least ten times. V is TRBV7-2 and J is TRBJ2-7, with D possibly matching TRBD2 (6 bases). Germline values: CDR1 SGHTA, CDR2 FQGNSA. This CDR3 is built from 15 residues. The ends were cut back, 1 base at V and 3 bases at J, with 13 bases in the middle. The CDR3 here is CASSLGGGKGYEQYF. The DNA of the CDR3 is TGTGCCAGCAGCTTAGGGGGCGGGAAGGGCTACGAGCAGTACTTC.

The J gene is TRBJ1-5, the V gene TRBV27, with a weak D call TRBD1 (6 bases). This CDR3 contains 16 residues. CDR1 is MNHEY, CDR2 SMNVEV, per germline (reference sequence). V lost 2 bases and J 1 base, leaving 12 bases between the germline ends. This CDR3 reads CASSLKGGVSNQPQHF. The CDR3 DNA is TGTGCCAGCAGTTTAAAGGGGGGTGTAAGCAATCAGCCCCAGCATTTT.

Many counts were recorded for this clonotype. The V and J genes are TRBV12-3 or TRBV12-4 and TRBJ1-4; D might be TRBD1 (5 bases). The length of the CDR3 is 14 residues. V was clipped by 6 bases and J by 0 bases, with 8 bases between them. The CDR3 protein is CASRGRTTNEKLFF. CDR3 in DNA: TGTGCCAGCAGGGGACGGACAACTAATGAAAAACTGTTTTTT.

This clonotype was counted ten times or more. Here the CDR3 DNA reads TGTGCCAGCAGCCAAGCGGCGCGGGAGATCGCAGATACGCAGTATTTT. It specifies CASSQAAREIADTQYF. The genes are TRBV4-2 and TRBJ2-3; 7 bases agree with TRBD2. CDR3 size: 16 residues. Germline values: CDR1 LGHNA, CDR2 YNFKEQ. J gave up 4 bases and V 1 base, and 8 bases lay outside the gene matches.

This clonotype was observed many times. CDR3 nucleotide sequence: TGTGCCAGCAGTTTGAATATAGCGGGAATGGCCTACAATGAGCAGTTCTTC. This translates into CASSLNIAGMAYNEQFF. The rearrangement joins TRBV12-3 or TRBV12-4 to TRBJ2-1; 8 bases map to TRBD2. The junction had 9 bases not matched to a gene; V was cut back by 3 bases and J by 2 bases. The CDR3 spans 17 residues.

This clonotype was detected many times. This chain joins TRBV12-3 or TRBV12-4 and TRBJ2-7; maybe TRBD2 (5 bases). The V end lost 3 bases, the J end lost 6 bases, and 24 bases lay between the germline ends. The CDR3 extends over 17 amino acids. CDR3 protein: CASSFLSGRALKSEQYF. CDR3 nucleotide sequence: TGTGCCAGCAGTTTTCTTTCGGGGAGAGCTTTAAAGAGCGAGCAGTACTTC.